Reported below is one TCR beta chain. The data were obtained in a study of blood T cell repertoires in COVID-19. The V gene lost 0 bases and the J gene lost 8 bases, with 13 bases spanning the gap. This CDR3 region has 15 residues. Germline V lookup: CDR1 LGHNA, CDR2 YSLEER. The authors' processing: Amplification with reference gene primers provided the estimates of nucleated cell counts. The protocol was immunoSEQ multiplex PCR, while the TCRdb copy is restricted to in-frame clones and leaves out a portion. The V and J calls and the clone size are those of that table, but D and trimming were determined from the DNA. The data show about 300,000 clones, under 90% seen once.

The V and J genes are TRBV4-3 and TRBJ1-4; D is undetermined. The material sequenced was peripheral blood. This clonotype was obtained from a woman in her twenties or thirties with COVID-19, enrolled during active disease. The CDR3 DNA sequence: TGCGCCAGCAGCCAAGATCAAAGAGTCCCAGAAAAACTGTTTTTT. Protein sequence: CASSQDQRVPEKLFF.